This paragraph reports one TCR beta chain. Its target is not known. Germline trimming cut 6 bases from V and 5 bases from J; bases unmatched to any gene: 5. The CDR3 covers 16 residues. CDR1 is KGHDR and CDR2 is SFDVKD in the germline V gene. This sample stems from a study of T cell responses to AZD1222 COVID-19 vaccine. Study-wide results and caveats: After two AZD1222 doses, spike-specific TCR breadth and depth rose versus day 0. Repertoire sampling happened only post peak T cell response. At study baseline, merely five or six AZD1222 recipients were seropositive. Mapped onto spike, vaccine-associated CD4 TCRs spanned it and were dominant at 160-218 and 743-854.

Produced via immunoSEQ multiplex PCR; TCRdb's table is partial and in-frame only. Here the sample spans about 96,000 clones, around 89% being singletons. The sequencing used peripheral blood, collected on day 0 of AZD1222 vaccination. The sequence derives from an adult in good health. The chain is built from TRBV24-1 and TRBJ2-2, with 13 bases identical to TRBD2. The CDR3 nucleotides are TGTGCCACCAGTTTTGGGACTAGCGGGAATACCGGGGAGCTGTTTTTT. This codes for CATSFGTSGNTGELFF.